A selection of T cell receptor beta chains follows, all from one sample in a study of shared clonotypes between healthy human individuals. Measured with immunoSEQ multiplex PCR; TCRdb has only the in-frame clones, and not every one. Of fewer than 700,000 clones in the sample, roughly 96% were seen once. Sequenced input: naive CD8+ T cells sorted from blood. The receptors originated from a woman in her thirties in good health. CDR3s include the opening cysteine and the closing phenylalanine or tryptophan. The order of the fields is D gene, J gene, clone size, V gene, CDR3 DNA, CDR3 protein. D genes are given only for firm matches. The size field is filled for only some rows; it gives once, few, many or a size class.

D: TRBD2
J: TRBJ2-5
size: .
V: TRBV7-3
DNA: TGTGCCAGCAGCCCCACGGGACTAGGAGAGACCCAGTACTTC
CDR3: CASSPTGLGETQYF

D: TRBD2
J: TRBJ2-2
size: .
V: TRBV11-2
DNA: TGTGCCAGCAGCTTAGTGCTAGCGGGAGTCGCCGGGGAGCTGTTTTTT
CDR3: CASSLVLAGVAGELFF

D: .
J: TRBJ1-2
size: .
V: TRBV4-2
DNA: TGTGCCAGCAGCCAAGAGAAGGGGGGCCATGGCTACACCTTC
CDR3: CASSQEKGGHGYTF

D: .
J: TRBJ2-1
size: once
V: TRBV11-2
DNA: TGTGCCAGCAGCTTAACCCTAGAATCTCCGGGGGTTTTCTTC
CDR3: CASSLTLESPGVFF

D: .
J: TRBJ1-1
size: .
V: TRBV28
DNA: TGTGCCAGCAGTTTTCCCGTGGGCACTGAAGCTTTCTTT
CDR3: CASSFPVGTEAFF

D: .
J: TRBJ1-1
size: .
V: TRBV11-3
DNA: TGTGCCAGCAGCCGATGGGGGGATGAAGCTTTCTTT
CDR3: CASSRWGDEAFF

D: .
J: TRBJ2-7
size: .
V: TRBV19
DNA: TGTGCCAGTAGTATCCCCGGACAGTTTAACGCCTACGAGCAGTACTTC
CDR3: CASSIPGQFNAYEQYF

D: TRBD2
J: TRBJ2-1
size: .
V: TRBV11-2
DNA: TGTGCCAGCAGCTTAGGGGGGAGGGGCGGCTCGTTCGATGAGCAGTTCTTC
CDR3: CASSLGGRGGSFDEQFF

D: TRBD1
J: TRBJ1-6
size: .
V: TRBV7-6
DNA: TGTGCCAGCAGCTTAGCTCCAGGGGGATCCTATAATTCACCCCTCCACTTT
CDR3: CASSLAPGGSYNSPLHF

D: .
J: TRBJ2-1
size: once
V: TRBV13
DNA: TGTGCCAGCAGCTTAGGGCCTTCGGGCGAGCAGTTCTTC
CDR3: CASSLGPSGEQFF

D: .
J: TRBJ1-1
size: once
V: TRBV5-4
DNA: TGTGCCAGCAGCCCAGACAGTTCGACTGAAGCTTTCTTT
CDR3: CASSPDSSTEAFF

D: TRBD2
J: TRBJ2-7
size: .
V: TRBV5-5
DNA: TGTGCCAGCAGCTTCCGACTAGCGGGAGGATACGAGCAGTACTTC
CDR3: CASSFRLAGGYEQYF

D: TRBD2
J: TRBJ2-5
size: .
V: TRBV5-1
DNA: TGCGCCAGCAGCCCGCCTTCTATAGCGGGACCTCGCAAGACCCAGTACTTC
CDR3: CASSPPSIAGPRKTQYF

D: .
J: TRBJ2-3
size: .
V: TRBV9
DNA: TGTGCCAGCAGCGTAGCCGGACTACCCCCGAGCACAGATACGCAGTATTTT
CDR3: CASSVAGLPPSTDTQYF

D: TRBD1
J: TRBJ1-5
size: .
V: TRBV28
DNA: TGTGCCAGCAGACGACATGACAGGGGACGACAGCCCCAGCATTTT
CDR3: CASRRHDRGRQPQHF

D: .
J: TRBJ2-7
size: .
V: TRBV28
DNA: TGTGCCTCAACTACGTCGCTACACGAGCAGTACTTC
CDR3: CASTTSLHEQYF

D: .
J: TRBJ2-7
size: .
V: TRBV27
DNA: TGTGCCAGCAGTGCGACAGGAGTCGCAAACGAGCAGTACTTC
CDR3: CASSATGVANEQYF

D: .
J: TRBJ2-4
size: .
V: TRBV5-1
DNA: TGCGCCAGCAATCTTGGGCAGGCTACGGATCTAGCCAAAAACATTCAGTACTTC
CDR3: CASNLGQATDLAKNIQYF

D: .
J: TRBJ2-2
size: .
V: TRBV13
DNA: TGTGCCAGCAGCCGATACACCGGGGAGCTGTTTTTT
CDR3: CASSRYTGELFF

D: .
J: TRBJ2-5
size: .
V: TRBV27
DNA: TGTGCCAGCAGTCTCTCTGGGATCCCTTTAGAGACCCAGTACTTC
CDR3: CASSLSGIPLETQYF

D: TRBD1
J: TRBJ2-7
size: .
V: TRBV9
DNA: TGTGCCAGCAGCCCCCACTCAGGGGGTTTCTACGAGCAGTACTTC
CDR3: CASSPHSGGFYEQYF

D: .
J: TRBJ2-3
size: .
V: TRBV29-1
DNA: TGCAGCGTTGCCGATTTAACAGATACGCAGTATTTT
CDR3: CSVADLTDTQYF

D: .
J: TRBJ1-1
size: .
V: TRBV28
DNA: TGTGCCAGCAGCCCCTTTGGGGACGCAGCTTTCTTT
CDR3: CASSPFGDAAFF

D: TRBD1
J: TRBJ2-3
size: .
V: TRBV6-1
DNA: TGTGCCAGCAAGACCGGGACAGGGTCTCCAGATACGCAGTATTTT
CDR3: CASKTGTGSPDTQYF

D: .
J: TRBJ1-5
size: few
V: TRBV19
DNA: TGTGCCAGTAGTGAGGCCGGGCGACAGCCCCAGCATTTT
CDR3: CASSEAGRQPQHF

D: .
J: TRBJ1-1
size: .
V: TRBV28
DNA: TGTGCCAGCAGCAGACAGTACCTTCCTGAAGCTTTCTTT
CDR3: CASSRQYLPEAFF

D: TRBD1
J: TRBJ2-5
size: .
V: TRBV9
DNA: TGTGCCAGCAGCGTAGAAAACAGGGGAGAGACCCAGTACTTC
CDR3: CASSVENRGETQYF

D: TRBD1
J: TRBJ2-7
size: once
V: TRBV19
DNA: TGTGCCAGTTCTGGGACAGGGCACTACGAGCAGTACTTC
CDR3: CASSGTGHYEQYF

D: .
J: TRBJ1-1
size: .
V: TRBV4-1
DNA: TGCGCCAGCAGCCAAGACGGATATATGAACACTGAAGCTTTCTTT
CDR3: CASSQDGYMNTEAFF

D: .
J: TRBJ1-5
size: .
V: TRBV2
DNA: TGTGCCAGCAGTGTCTGGGATAGCAATCAGCCCCAGCATTTT
CDR3: CASSVWDSNQPQHF

D: .
J: TRBJ2-5
size: .
V: TRBV2
DNA: TGTGCCAGCAGAGGCTTCCGGGGCCGGGAGACCCAGTACTTC
CDR3: CASRGFRGRETQYF

D: .
J: TRBJ2-7
size: .
V: TRBV29-1
DNA: TGCAGCGTCGCCCATTACTACGAGCAGTACTTC
CDR3: CSVAHYYEQYF

D: .
J: TRBJ1-3
size: .
V: TRBV28
DNA: TGTGCCAGCAGTTTTATCGGGACTGGAAACACCATATATTTT
CDR3: CASSFIGTGNTIYF

D: .
J: TRBJ2-1
size: once
V: TRBV6-6
DNA: TGTGCCAGCAGCGAGGCAGAGGGAAGCTCCTACAATGAGCAGTTCTTC
CDR3: CASSEAEGSSYNEQFF

D: .
J: TRBJ2-7
size: .
V: TRBV27
DNA: TGTGCCAGCAGCGGGACAGCGTCCCCCTGGGGGGTACCTAACGAGCAGTACTTC
CDR3: CASSGTASPWGVPNEQYF

D: .
J: TRBJ2-7
size: .
V: TRBV27
DNA: TGTGCCAGCAGTTTAAAGGCAGGGGTCTACGAGCAGTACTTC
CDR3: CASSLKAGVYEQYF

D: TRBD2
J: TRBJ2-1
size: .
V: TRBV19
DNA: TGTGCCAGTAGTGACTATAGCGGGAGCTCCTACAATGAGCAGTTCTTC
CDR3: CASSDYSGSSYNEQFF

D: .
J: TRBJ2-1
size: .
V: TRBV27
DNA: TGTGCCAGCAGTTTTACCGGGAGTGGGTACAATGAGCAGTTCTTC
CDR3: CASSFTGSGYNEQFF

D: .
J: TRBJ1-3
size: .
V: TRBV5-6
DNA: TGTGCCAGCAGCTTAGGGGGGGCGTACACCATATATTTT
CDR3: CASSLGGAYTIYF

D: .
J: TRBJ2-6
size: .
V: TRBV27
DNA: TGTGCCGCTTTAGCACCTGGGGCCAACGTCCTGACTTTC
CDR3: CAALAPGANVLTF

D: .
J: TRBJ2-7
size: .
V: TRBV5-4
DNA: TGTGCCAGCAGCATATTAGAGCATGACGAGCAGTACTTC
CDR3: CASSILEHDEQYF

D: .
J: TRBJ2-2
size: .
V: TRBV4-1
DNA: TGCGCCAGTGGGCAGGATCGGGACACCGGGGAGCTGTTTTTT
CDR3: CASGQDRDTGELFF

D: TRBD1
J: TRBJ1-5
size: few
V: TRBV19
DNA: TGTGCCAGTAGTTACGGACAGGGATATCAGCCCCAGCATTTT
CDR3: CASSYGQGYQPQHF

D: .
J: TRBJ2-7
size: .
V: TRBV5-6
DNA: TGTGCCAGCAGCTTGGGTCTGACCTACGAGCAGTACTTC
CDR3: CASSLGLTYEQYF

D: TRBD1
J: TRBJ2-7
size: .
V: TRBV27
DNA: TGTGCCAGCGGGGCAGGGGGCTCGGAGGAAAGCTCCTACGAGCAGTACTTC
CDR3: CASGAGGSEESSYEQYF

D: .
J: TRBJ2-7
size: .
V: TRBV5-1
DNA: TGCGCCAGCAGCTTGGCAGGGGCGGCTTTCTACGAGCAGTACTTC
CDR3: CASSLAGAAFYEQYF

D: .
J: TRBJ2-3
size: .
V: TRBV23-1
DNA: TGCGCCAACTGGAGGGAATTGATAGATACGCAGTATTTT
CDR3: CANWRELIDTQYF

D: .
J: TRBJ2-7
size: .
V: TRBV5-4
DNA: TGTGCCAGCAGCTTGGTCCCAAACCTTAACTACGAGCAGTACTTC
CDR3: CASSLVPNLNYEQYF

D: .
J: TRBJ2-7
size: once
V: TRBV5-4
DNA: TGTGCCAGCAGCTTGGGGGACTCCCCCGAGCAGTACTTC
CDR3: CASSLGDSPEQYF

D: TRBD2
J: TRBJ2-7
size: .
V: TRBV11-2
DNA: TGTGCCAGCAGCCCGCCCAAGGGCAGGGAGGGCGAGCAGTACTTC
CDR3: CASSPPKGREGEQYF

D: .
J: TRBJ2-7
size: .
V: TRBV18
DNA: TGTGCCAGCTCACCAGGGGGATACGAGCAGTACTTC
CDR3: CASSPGGYEQYF

D: .
J: TRBJ1-2
size: .
V: TRBV28
DNA: TGTGCCAGCAGTTTGGGGACACCCAGCACCACCTTC
CDR3: CASSLGTPSTTF

D: TRBD1
J: TRBJ2-1
size: .
V: TRBV28
DNA: TGTGCCAGCAGTTTTACAGGGGGCTCCTACAATGAGCAGTTCTTC
CDR3: CASSFTGGSYNEQFF

D: TRBD2
J: TRBJ2-1
size: .
V: TRBV7-9
DNA: TGTGCCAGCGAACTAGCGCACTCCTACAATGAGCAGTTCTTC
CDR3: CASELAHSYNEQFF

D: TRBD2
J: TRBJ2-1
size: .
V: TRBV19
DNA: TGTGCCAGTAGTCAACCGGGAGGCCTCAATGAGCAGTTCTTC
CDR3: CASSQPGGLNEQFF